The 6 T cell receptor beta chains below come from one sample, sequenced in a study of shared clonotypes between healthy human individuals. Terminally differentiated effector memory CD45RA+ cells were excluded by CCR7 positive selection of CD45RO-negative cells. The data were produced by immunoSEQ multiplex PCR, yet TCRdb's version contains in-frame clones alone and is incomplete. The sample yields about 1,900,000 clones, about 95% seen once. Sequencing input: naive CD8+ T cells sorted from blood. The receptors were gathered from a man in his late teens or twenties in good health.

This chain uses TRBV4-3 with TRBJ1-1; D gene ambiguous. Germline V gives CDR1 LGHNA, CDR2 YSLEER. The CDR3 has 15 residues. V lost 3 bases, J lost 3 bases, and 14 bases lay in between. The CDR3 DNA is TGCGCCAGCAGCCAGTCCCTTGTAACTTACACTGAAGCTTTCTTT. Translation: CASSQSLVTYTEAFF.

The chain joins TRBV29-1 to TRBJ2-7; 8 nucleotides match TRBD2. The CDR3 runs to 15 residues. The ends lost 6 bases at V and 3 bases at J; junction bases unmatched: 13. The V gene's germline CDR1 is SQVTM and CDR2 ANQGSEA. The CDR3 is CSVAGGREDVYEQYF. CDR3 in DNA: TGCAGCGTCGCGGGCGGGCGGGAGGATGTCTACGAGCAGTACTTC.

The CDR3 coding sequence is TGTGCCAGCAGCTCCGGGACACAAACCGGGGAGCTGTTTTTT. It specifies CASSSGTQTGELFF. The chain has TRBV27 and TRBJ2-2; tentatively, D is TRBD1 (6 bases). This CDR3 is built from 14 residues. Trimming shortened V by 6 bases and J by 5 bases, and 13 bases separated the two germline ends. CDR1 is MNHEY and CDR2 is SMNVEV in the germline V gene (reference sequence).

The J gene is TRBJ2-2, the V gene TRBV29-1, with D unclear. V lost 2 bases and J lost 1, with 5 bases in between. Germline CDR1 and CDR2: SQVTM and ANQGSEA. This CDR3 contains 13 residues. The CDR3 DNA follows: TGCAGCGTTGAAAAGCTGAACACCGGGGAGCTGTTTTTT. Its protein product is CSVEKLNTGELFF.

The J gene is TRBJ1-5, the V gene TRBV9; D ambiguous. The germline V and J ends were trimmed by 4 bases and 5 bases, with 13 bases remaining between them. This CDR3 contains 14 residues. Germline V gene data show CDR1 as SGDLS and CDR2 as YYNGEE. The CDR3 reads CASSIDGVDQPQHF. The CDR3 nucleotides read TGTGCCAGCAGCATTGACGGCGTCGATCAGCCCCAGCATTTT. Full variable domain (remainder filled in from reference TRBV9 and TRBJ1-5): DSGVTQTPKHLITATGQRVTLRCSPRSGDLSVYWYQQSLDQGLQFLIQYYNGEERAKGNILERFSAQQFPDLHSELNLSSLELGDSALYFCASSIDGVDQPQHFGDGTRLSIL.

This clone was observed a single time. This specimen includes other DNA sequences encoding the same CDR3. The chain joins TRBV27 to TRBJ1-1; D is uncertain. CDR3 length: 12 amino acids. Germline CDR1 reads MNHEY; CDR2 reads SMNVEV (reference sequence). V lost 4 bases and J lost 4, with 7 bases in between. The CDR3 reads CASSSGFTEAFF. CDR3 DNA: TGTGCCAGCAGTTCTGGGTTCACTGAAGCTTTCTTT.